This paragraph covers one T cell receptor beta chain sequence. This clonotype has only a few counts. What antigen it recognizes has not been identified. No base-level quality is on record; no much larger clone is a single base apart. This entry comes from a study of T cells after yellow fever vaccination (dated by TCRdb to the late 2010s). Regarding the research as a whole: The SMART-Seq v4 Ultra Low Input RNA kit was used to prepare libraries from fractions with low cell numbers. To follow T-cell clones before and after primary and booster YFV17D yellow fever vaccination, bulk TCR alpha and beta repertoires were sequenced over time. The cohort comprised two healthy male donors, one aged 18 to 30 and one aged 30 to 40 years. Blood was collected at multiple timepoints before and after primary and secondary immunization, and bulk PBMC replicates and cell subsets were isolated.

Beyond this particular receptor, the publication reports: Most clones expanded after primary vaccination were re-detected after the booster (approximately 96% of CD4 and approximately 89% of CD8), suggesting broad memory maintenance. Only a couple of donors were included in the study, so the extent to which the findings can be generalized is limited. The secondary T-cell response was found to be weaker but faster than the primary response, with a peak reached on day 5 rather than on day 15. A small fraction of clonotypes showed up in both the CD4 and CD8 compartments, probably as a result of convergent recombination. Computational filtering was required because FACS-sorted repertoires could contain abundant contaminating clonotypes from the bulk population.

There are 12 amino acids in the CDR3, from cysteine to phenylalanine inclusive. Of all the DNA, just the CDR3 is kept, 36 bases in frame from base 1. Trimmed from V: 7 bases; trimmed from J: 5 bases; junction bases lacking a gene match: 7. The germline V gene sets CDR1 to SQVTM and CDR2 to ANQGSEA. This sample's treatment or condition label indicates: live attenuated yellow fever vaccine strain. Two biological replicates of bulk PBMCs were collected at each blood-draw timepoint. PBMCs were isolated from peripheral blood using a standard Ficoll-Paque protocol. TriZol was used to extract RNA from bulk PBMCs, from CD4 and CD8 fractions, and from dextramer-positive and dextramer-negative fractions. Sequencing relied on an Illumina NovaSeq 6000. Synthesis of TCR cDNA relied on 5'RACE template switching, a step that introduced a universal primer site along with unique molecular identifiers. Priming of cDNA synthesis was performed from both the TCR alpha and TCR beta constant segments. Library amplification used two PCR steps, and the second PCR step added sample barcodes and sequencing adapters. Libraries were sequenced on Illumina HiSeq 2500 (2x100 bp) or NovaSeq (2x150 bp). Under the source paper's analysis protocol: MIGEC was used to demultiplex reads and collapse the reads into UMI consensus sequences, and MiXCR was used for V(D)J alignment. Vaccine-responding clonotypes were defined with edgeR using replicate PBMC samples, requiring FDR below 0.01 and a log2 fold change above 5 up to day 15. Each bulk clonotype received a CD4 or CD8 identity based on whether the sequenced CD4 or CD8 repertoire contained that clonotype at higher abundance. The raw public reads went through TCRdb reprocessing: fastp at Q25, MiXCR clone calling, in-frame beta chains kept. Rows are combined by CDR3 protein, so each entry shows the most common genes and DNA. These V and J calls rely on TCRdb rather than the paper's analysis. Counted in this sample were 350,000 to 450,000 distinct CDR3 sequences; around 20% of them appeared once. Clones ranked in the top ten supply 15% to 20% of the sample.

The TCR comes from a man aged 18-30 years who received the YFV17D yellow fever vaccine. The material was PBMCs, obtained before the yellow fever booster vaccination. The chain is made from TRBV29-1 and TRBJ1-1; the central 7 bases match TRBD1. The bases are TGCAGCGGAAACAGGGGCGAGACTGAAGCTTTCTTT. Its protein reads: CSGNRGETEAFF.